This T cell receptor beta chain was captured in a study of T cell responses to AZD1222 COVID-19 vaccine. The CDR3 sequence is 14 residues long. V was cut by 9 bases and J by 5 bases, with 16 bases left in between. The germline gives CDR1 KGHDR, CDR2 SFDVKD. Clones were read by immunoSEQ multiplex PCR, and TCRdb kept only the in-frame ones, dropping some. The table includes around 130,000 clones, about 90% detected once. This clone came up once. The specimen was peripheral blood, collected on day 0 of AZD1222 vaccination. The source is an adult in good health. The chain carries TRBV24-1 and TRBJ2-1; TRBD1 is a possible D gene (5 bases). In DNA, the CDR3 is TGTGCCACCTCCCTTGTGGGGCGAGACAATGAGCAGTTCTTC. Its translation: CATSLVGRDNEQFF.